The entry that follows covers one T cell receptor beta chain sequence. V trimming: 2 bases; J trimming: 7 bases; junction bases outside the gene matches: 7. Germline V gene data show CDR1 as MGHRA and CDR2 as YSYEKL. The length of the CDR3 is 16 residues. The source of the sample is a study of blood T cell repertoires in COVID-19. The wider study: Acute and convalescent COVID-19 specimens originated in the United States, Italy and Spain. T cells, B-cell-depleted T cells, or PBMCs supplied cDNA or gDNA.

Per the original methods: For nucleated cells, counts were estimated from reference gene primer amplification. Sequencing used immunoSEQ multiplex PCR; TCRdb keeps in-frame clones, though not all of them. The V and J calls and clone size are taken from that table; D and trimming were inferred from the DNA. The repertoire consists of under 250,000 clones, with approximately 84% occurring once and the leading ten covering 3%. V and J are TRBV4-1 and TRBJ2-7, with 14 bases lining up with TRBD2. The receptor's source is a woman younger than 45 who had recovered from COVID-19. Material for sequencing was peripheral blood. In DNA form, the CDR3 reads TGCGCCAGCAGCCAAAGGGCGGGACTAGCGGGAGTTGAGCAGTACTTC. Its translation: CASSQRAGLAGVEQYF.